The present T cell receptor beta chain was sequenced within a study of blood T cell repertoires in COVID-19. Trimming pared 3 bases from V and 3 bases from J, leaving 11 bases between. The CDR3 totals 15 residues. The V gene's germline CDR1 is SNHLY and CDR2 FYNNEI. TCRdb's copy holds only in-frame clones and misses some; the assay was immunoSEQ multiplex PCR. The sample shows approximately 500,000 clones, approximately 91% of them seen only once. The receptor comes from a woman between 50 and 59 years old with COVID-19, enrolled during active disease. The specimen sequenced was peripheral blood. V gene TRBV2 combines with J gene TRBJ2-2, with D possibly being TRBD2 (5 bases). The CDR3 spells CASSDLLGDTGELFF. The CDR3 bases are TGTGCCAGCAGTGATCTTTTGGGAGACACCGGGGAGCTGTTTTTT.